The sequence of this T cell receptor beta chain was determined in a study of identical twins. Through template switching, a universal primer site was introduced, and the cDNA contained unique molecular identifiers. TCRdb re-derived calls from the 5' RACE reads in MiXCR, one entry per CDR3 protein. This sample has roughly 700,000 distinct CDR3 sequences, with 8.5% to 9.5% found just once. As concerns this clonotype: Its antigen is unidentified.

Regarding the study as a whole: In cord blood, abundant beta clonotypes had fewer insertions; memory showed no trend.

Germline values: CDR1 SGHRS, CDR2 YFSETQ. The CDR3 runs to 15 residues. The V and J ends lost 2 bases and 3 bases, in that order; junction bases with no gene match: 1. These data also featured in a second study, about yellow fever vaccine responses in identical twins.

V and J are TRBV5-1 and TRBJ2-6, with TRBD2 matching 8 bases. This receptor was obtained from a woman in her late teens or twenties in good health. The sample was PBMCs. CDR3 in DNA: TGCGCCAGCAGCTTCGGGGGGGATGGGGCCAACGTCCTGACTTTC. This gives the protein CASSFGGDGANVLTF.